The 18 T cell receptor beta chains below come from one sample, sequenced in a study of blood T cell repertoires in COVID-19. Libraries were prepared by immunoSEQ multiplex PCR; TCRdb keeps only in-frame clonotypes and omits some of them. The sample holds some 150,000 clones, about nine tenths seen once. Sequenced input: PBMCs or T cells enriched from blood (not recorded which). The source is a man in his forties or fifties who had recovered from COVID-19.

The chain carries TRBV5-4 and TRBJ1-1; D gene uncertain. V was clipped by 5 bases and J by 4 bases, with 15 bases between them. The CDR3 has 14 amino acids. CDR1 is SGHNT and CDR2 is YYREEE in the germline V gene (reference sequence). The CDR3 here is CASSLLRGGTEAFF. The CDR3 DNA sequence: TGTGCCAGCAGTCTCCTCCGGGGAGGCACTGAAGCTTTCTTT.

The CDR3 DNA reads as TGCAGCGTCCAACAGGGAATTGAGGGTCAGCCCCAGCATTTT. Encoded protein: CSVQQGIEGQPQHF. This chain connects TRBV29-1 to TRBJ1-5; a possible D gene is TRBD1 (6 bases). Trimming removed 6 bases from V and 6 bases from J, with 18 bases in between. Germline CDR1 reads SQVTM; CDR2 reads ANQGSEA. CDR3 length: 14 residues.

The J gene is TRBJ2-7, the V gene TRBV9, with a possible D match to TRBD2 (6 bases). V was cut by 0 bases and J by 5 bases, with 12 bases left in between. Germline assignment: CDR1 SGDLS and CDR2 YYNGEE. The CDR3 is 14 amino acids. The CDR3 loop reads CASSVGASVNEQYF. The CDR3 nucleotides read TGTGCCAGCAGCGTAGGGGCTAGCGTTAACGAGCAGTACTTC.

This chain uses TRBV5-1 with TRBJ1-2, with unresolved D. Germline loops: CDR1 SGHRS, CDR2 YFSETQ. Trimming cost V 4 bases and J 3 bases, with 19 bases left between them. CDR3 length equals 16 residues. CDR3 nucleotides: TGCGCCAGCAGCCCGGAGACTCAAACTGGAGACTATGGCTACACCTTC. It is translated as CASSPETQTGDYGYTF.

V usage is TRBV5-1 and J usage is TRBJ1-1; 9 bases agree with TRBD1. The J segment lost 4 bases and the V segment lost 4 bases, leaving 5 bases of the junction unmatched. This CDR3 has 14 residues. Germline V gene lookup returns CDR1 SGHRS and CDR2 YFSETQ. This CDR3 reads CASSRLTGGTEAFF. In DNA form, the CDR3 reads TGCGCCAGCAGCCGTTTGACAGGGGGCACTGAAGCTTTCTTT.

The J gene is TRBJ1-2, the V gene TRBV28; D is unresolved. Germline V gives CDR1 MDHEN, CDR2 SYDVKM. V gave up 1 base and J gave up 8 bases, with 11 bases separating them. The CDR3 runs 13 residues. CDR3 protein: CASSLSTRSGYTF. CDR3 coding DNA: TGTGCCAGCAGTTTATCCACCCGGTCGGGCTACACCTTC.

The V and J genes are TRBV28 and TRBJ1-4; D is uncertain. Trimming removed 3 bases at V and 3 bases at J, with 11 bases between. Germline lookup yields CDR1 MDHEN and CDR2 SYDVKM. This CDR3 comprises 15 residues. CDR3 bases: TGTGCCAGCAGTTTCAAGTTGGGCCCTAATGAAAAACTGTTTTTT. Translating gives CASSFKLGPNEKLFF.

Here the CDR3 DNA reads TGTGCCAGCAGCCGCCGTGGGAGCGAAGCCCAAGAGACCCAGTACTTC. The encoded protein is CASSRRGSEAQETQYF. The genes are TRBV3-1 (or the pseudogene TRBV3-2) and TRBJ2-5, with a weak D call TRBD2 (5 bases). The CDR3 is 16 residues long. Germline values: CDR1 LGHDT, CDR2 YNNKEL (reference sequence). Trimming left V 4 bases short and J 1 base short, with 16 bases between.

This sequence joins TRBV7-2 and TRBJ2-1; 9 bases are a match to TRBD2. This CDR3 has 17 residues. CDR1 is SGHTA and CDR2 is FQGNSA in the germline V gene. V gave up 1 base and J gave up 15 bases; unmatched junction bases: 19. This chain's CDR3 is CASSLGGSFAGGLRVFF. The CDR3 region has the DNA TGTGCCAGCAGCTTAGGTGGCAGCTTCGCGGGAGGGCTTCGCGTGTTCTTC.

V gene TRBV18 combines with J gene TRBJ2-7; TRBD2 matches 11 bases. The CDR3 totals 16 residues. J lost 5 bases, V lost 2 bases, and 8 bases had no gene match. Germline loops: CDR1 KGHSH, CDR2 LQKENI. The CDR3 bases are TGTGCCAGCTCACCAATTAATCTAGCGGGAGGTAACGAGCAGTACTTC. Its protein is CASSPINLAGGNEQYF.

This chain connects TRBV5-1 to TRBJ2-1; 10 bases line up with TRBD2. The CDR3 consists of 15 residues. The V and J ends lost 3 bases and 8 bases, in that order; junction bases with no gene match: 8. The germline gives CDR1 SGHRS, CDR2 YFSETQ. CDR3 in DNA: TGCGCCAGCAGCTCCGGGACTAGCGACGGCGATGAGCAGTTCTTC. Its translation: CASSSGTSDGDEQFF.

About this clone itself: The sample contains more than one DNA sequence encoding this CDR3. The chain has TRBV12-3 or TRBV12-4 and TRBJ1-2; 8 bases line up with TRBD1. V gave up 1 base and J gave up 5 bases; unmatched junction bases: 0. The CDR3 spans 13 residues. In nucleotides, the CDR3 is TGTGCCAGCAGTTTAGACAGGGGGTATGGCTACACCTTC. Its protein is CASSLDRGYGYTF.

This clone was detected only a few times. J is TRBJ1-2 and V is TRBV20-1; D is perhaps TRBD1 (5 bases). V lost 3 bases, J lost 4 bases, and 15 bases lay in between. Germline values: CDR1 DFQATT, CDR2 SNEGSKA (reference sequence). The length of the CDR3 is 14 residues. CDR3 sequence reads: CSASLAGHSYGYTF. CDR3 sequence (DNA): TGCAGTGCTAGTTTGGCAGGGCATAGCTATGGCTACACCTTC.

This clone showed up just once. This chain connects TRBV10-3 to TRBJ1-1, with unresolved D. Trimming removed 6 bases at V and 11 bases at J, with 13 bases between. From germline, CDR1 is ENHRY and CDR2 SYGVKD. This CDR3 has 11 amino acids. The CDR3 nucleotides are TGTGCCATCAGGCAGTTGACAACTGCTTTCTTT. Translated: CAIRQLTTAFF.

J is TRBJ1-2 and V is TRBV7-9; maybe TRBD1 (6 bases). Germline-derived CDR1 and CDR2 are SEHNR and FQNEAQ (reference sequence). Trimming shortened V by 5 bases and J by 7 bases, and 20 bases separated the two germline ends. This CDR3 contains 15 residues. CDR3 region: CASSRWDTRPGGYTF. CDR3 DNA sequence: TGTGCCAGCAGCCGCTGGGACACCCGACCTGGTGGCTACACCTTC.

The chain has TRBV28 and TRBJ2-1; TRBD2 matches 8 bases. CDR1 and CDR2 (germline): MDHEN, SYDVKM. Germline trimming cut 6 bases from V and 3 bases from J; bases unmatched to any gene: 10. The CDR3 runs 16 residues. The CDR3 protein is CASRFSGGLFYNEQFF. DNA of the CDR3: TGTGCCAGCAGGTTCAGCGGGGGCCTCTTCTACAATGAGCAGTTCTTC. The full variable domain, with the rest looked up from reference TRBV28 and TRBJ2-1, is DVKVTQSSRYLVKRTGEKVFLECVQDMDHENMFWYRQDPGLGLRLIYFSYDVKMKEKGDIPEGYSVSREKKERFSLILESASTNQTSMYLCASRFSGGLFYNEQFFGPGTRLTVL.

V is TRBV28 and J is TRBJ1-1; unclear D gene. Trimming pared 10 bases from V and 4 bases from J, leaving 16 bases between. CDR3 size: 13 residues. Germline CDR1 is MDHEN and CDR2 is SYDVKM. The CDR3 sequence is CAIEREDFTEAFF. DNA of the CDR3: TGTGCCATCGAGAGGGAAGACTTCACTGAAGCTTTCTTT.

The chain is built from TRBV27 and TRBJ1-6; 7 bases are a match to TRBD1. Germline assignment: CDR1 MNHEY and CDR2 SMNVEV (reference sequence). The CDR3 totals 15 residues. The junction had 2 bases not matched to a gene; V was cut back by 3 bases and J by 3 bases. The DNA of the CDR3 is TGTGCCAGCAGTTTTCGGACAGGCTATAATTCACCCCTCCACTTT. Residues: CASSFRTGYNSPLHF.